This is a list of T cell receptor beta chains from one sample in a study of blood T cell repertoires in COVID-19. Assay: immunoSEQ multiplex PCR; the TCRdb copy retains only in-frame clones and omits some. The sample consists of 250,000 to 350,000 clones, 86% of them appearing once. The sample taken for sequencing was peripheral blood. The receptors were gathered from a woman in her 70s with COVID-19, enrolled during active disease. The CDR3 runs from the conserved cysteine through the conserved F or W. D genes are given only for firm matches. Expanded clones are given a class, and other clones once, few, many or no size at all.

j_gene,d_gene,v_gene,abundance,CDR3nt,CDR3aa
TRBJ2-7,.,TRBV29-1,.,TGCAGCGTCCGTGGCGGTGGGGAGCAGTACTTC,CSVRGGGEQYF
TRBJ1-2,.,TRBV11-2,.,TGTGCCAGCAGCTTCGCCGAGAGATATGGCTACACCTTC,CASSFAERYGYTF
TRBJ1-3,.,TRBV12-5,.,TGTGCTAGTGGTTCAGGAAACACCATATATTTT,CASGSGNTIYF
TRBJ2-7,TRBD1,TRBV19,.,TGTGCCAGTAGTATAAGGTCCTTAGGGACAGGGGGAGGAGGCATCGAGCAGTACTTC,CASSIRSLGTGGGGIEQYF
TRBJ1-4,.,TRBV27,.,TGTGCCAGCAGTTGGGGGGGGGAATGGGGTGAAAAACTGTTTTTT,CASSWGGEWGEKLFF
TRBJ1-6,TRBD1,TRBV2,.,TGTGCCAGCTCGTTGACAGGGGGCGCGGCAAATTCACCCCTCCACTTT,CASSLTGGAANSPLHF
TRBJ2-1,TRBD2,TRBV19,.,TGTGCCAGTAGTATAGTAGGAGCGGGGGGCAGGAATGAGCAGTTCTTC,CASSIVGAGGRNEQFF
TRBJ2-7,.,TRBV11-2,.,TGTGCCAGCAGCCAGGGGTCCTTCAGCTCCTACGAGCAGTACTTC,CASSQGSFSSYEQYF
TRBJ1-1,.,TRBV28,.,TGTGCCAGCAATCCACCGACAGGGAACACTGAAGCTTTCTTT,CASNPPTGNTEAFF
TRBJ2-2,TRBD1,TRBV4-3,.,TGCGCCAGCAGCCGATCAGGGGGCTTAACCGGGGAGCTGTTTTTT,CASSRSGGLTGELFF
TRBJ2-7,TRBD2,TRBV30,once,TGTGCCTGGAGTCCAACACTAGCGGGTTACGAGCAGTACTTC,CAWSPTLAGYEQYF
TRBJ1-4,.,TRBV18,.,TGTGCCAGCTCTCCTACAGGAGCAACTAATGAAAAACTGTTTTTT,CASSPTGATNEKLFF
TRBJ2-7,.,TRBV7-2,.,TGTGCCAGCAGCTTAGACAGGGTCCAGCAGTACTTC,CASSLDRVQQYF
TRBJ1-2,TRBD1,TRBV19,.,TGTGCCAGTAGTAAGGGACAGTATAATGGCTACACCTTC,CASSKGQYNGYTF
TRBJ1-4,.,TRBV6-5,.,TGTGCCAGCATCCGACCGGGGGCAACTAATGAAAAACTGTTTTTT,CASIRPGATNEKLFF
TRBJ1-1,.,TRBV18,few,TGTGCCAGCTCGGCGGGGCCCACTGAAGCTTTCTTT,CASSAGPTEAFF
TRBJ2-1,TRBD2,TRBV10-3,.,TGTGCCAGCCGAACTAGCGGGGGCTACAATGAGCAGTTCTTC,CASRTSGGYNEQFF
TRBJ1-2,.,TRBV4-1,many,TGCGCCAGCAGCCAAGATTGGGGCACCTATGGCTACACCTTC,CASSQDWGTYGYTF
TRBJ1-2,TRBD1,TRBV7-9,.,TGTGCCAGCAGCTTAACAGGGGGTCCCCAGAGTGGCTACACCTTC,CASSLTGGPQSGYTF
TRBJ2-5,.,TRBV21-1,.,TGTGCCAGCAGCAAATTTTTGGGCCAGGGGGAGACCCAGTACTTC,CASSKFLGQGETQYF
TRBJ2-4,.,TRBV3-1/TRBV3-2,.,TGTGCCAGCAGCCCCCCATTGGGCCCCCAAGCCAAAAACATTCAGTACTTC,CASSPPLGPQAKNIQYF
TRBJ2-2,.,TRBV9,once,TGTGCCAGCAGCGTAGGACTGTCGAACACCGGGGAGCTGTTTTTT,CASSVGLSNTGELFF
TRBJ2-7,TRBD2,TRBV4-2,.,TGTGCCAGCAGCCAAGATCCCCGGGGGGTGGACGAGCAGTACTTC,CASSQDPRGVDEQYF
TRBJ2-7,TRBD1,TRBV4-1,.,TGCGCCAGCAGCCAATTCCGGGACAGGCCCTACGAGCAGTACTTC,CASSQFRDRPYEQYF
TRBJ2-4,.,TRBV21-1,once,TGTGCCAGCAGCATGCAGGGGTCCCCTCTAGCCAAAAACATTCAGTACTTC,CASSMQGSPLAKNIQYF
TRBJ1-5,.,TRBV10-3,.,TGTGCCATCTTCAGGTGTTTTCGGGGGTTTCATCAGCCCCAGCATTTT,CAIFRCFRGFHQPQHF
TRBJ1-1,.,TRBV11-2,.,TGTGCCAGCAGTCGACAGGTGAACACTGAAGCTTTCTTT,CASSRQVNTEAFF
TRBJ2-7,.,TRBV27,.,TGTGCCAGCAGCCTCTTAGGGGCCTCCTACGAGCAGTACTTC,CASSLLGASYEQYF
TRBJ1-2,TRBD1,TRBV9,.,TGTGCCAGCAGCGTTAATCCAGGGGGCGCTAACTATGGCTACACCTTC,CASSVNPGGANYGYTF
TRBJ1-4,.,TRBV2,.,TGTGCCAGCAGTGTGAGCGAGATGAAACTGTTTTTT,CASSVSEMKLFF
TRBJ1-4,TRBD1,TRBV9,.,TGTGCCAGCAGCGTTTTCCCCGCCCCCAGGGGGAGAGAAAAACTGTTTTTT,CASSVFPAPRGREKLFF
TRBJ2-1,TRBD2,TRBV7-3,.,TGTGCCAGCAGCGAGAGCGGGGCCGCCTACAATGAGCAGTTCTTC,CASSESGAAYNEQFF
TRBJ2-2,TRBD2,TRBV2,.,TGTGCCATTCTTCCTAGCGGGGGGAACAACGTCCCTAACACCGGGGAGCTGTTTTTT,CAILPSGGNNVPNTGELFF
TRBJ1-2,TRBD1,TRBV5-4,.,TGTGCCAGCAGCTCCAACCCGGGACAGAATTATGGCTACACCTTC,CASSSNPGQNYGYTF
TRBJ1-2,TRBD1,TRBV29-1,.,TGCAGCGTCGGCGCGGACAGGGGATTCAACTATGGCTACACCTTC,CSVGADRGFNYGYTF
TRBJ1-6,.,TRBV2,.,TGTGCCAGCAGCCCCGGGACTGTTAGGAATAATTCACCCCTCCACTTT,CASSPGTVRNNSPLHF
TRBJ1-4,.,TRBV9,.,TGTGCCAGCAGCCGGACAGACGTGGAAAAACTGTTTTTT,CASSRTDVEKLFF
TRBJ2-3,TRBD2,TRBV7-3,.,TGTGCCAGCACCCGCTCGGGGGGGAGCACAGATACGCAGTATTTT,CASTRSGGSTDTQYF
TRBJ1-4,TRBD1,TRBV7-2,few,TGTGCCAGCAGCTTGGGACAGGGTGGGGGCGAAAAACTGTTTTTT,CASSLGQGGGEKLFF
TRBJ1-5,.,TRBV2,.,TGTGCCAGCAGTCCAGATTCCAATCAGCCCCAGCATTTT,CASSPDSNQPQHF
TRBJ2-1,TRBD2,TRBV24-1,.,TGTGCCACCAGTGAATCCGGGACTAGCGCGTCGGGTGAGCAGTTCTTC,CATSESGTSASGEQFF
TRBJ2-1,TRBD1,TRBV9,.,TGTGCCACCTCCAGGGCAGGGGGCAGCGGGAATGAGCAGTTCTTC,CATSRAGGSGNEQFF
TRBJ1-2,TRBD1,TRBV28,.,TGTGCCACGCGACAGGGGCGCATCTATGGCTACACCTTC,CATRQGRIYGYTF
TRBJ2-2,.,TRBV5-1,.,TGCGCCAGCTTCGCCGACTTCGCCGGGGAGCTGTTTTTT,CASFADFAGELFF
TRBJ1-2,.,TRBV29-1,.,TGCAGCGTTGGGTACGACAGCAACTATGGCTACACCTTC,CSVGYDSNYGYTF
TRBJ2-5,TRBD2,TRBV7-9,.,TGTGCCAGCAGCTGGGAGCGGGGGGGCGAAGAGACCCAGTACTTC,CASSWERGGEETQYF
TRBJ2-1,TRBD2,TRBV11-2,.,TGTGCCAGCAGCTTAGATCCCTGGCGGGGGGCCTACAATGAGCAGTTCTTC,CASSLDPWRGAYNEQFF